The T cell receptor beta chain under discussion was sequenced for a study of identical twins. Comments on this clonotype: The antigen is undetermined.

Trimming cost V 2 bases and J 6 bases; bases outside gene matches: 5. CDR1 is SGHVS and CDR2 is FQNEAQ in the germline V gene. CDR3 length: 14 residues. TCRdb recomputed calls from the 5' RACE reads with MiXCR, one row per CDR3 protein. Among a few hundred thousand distinct CDR3 sequences listed, less than 9% were seen once. Whole-study findings and limits: Surplus twin overlap in beta out-of-frame sequences was less pronounced. Out-of-frame alpha sequences that twins shared showed excess low generation probability. Findings came from cross-sectional statistics, without long-term follow-up of donors.

These data were also reused for a study on yellow fever vaccine responses in identical twins. From that study: Reported findings indicate that twins' vaccine T cell responses seemed partially convergent, partially personalized.

The receptor was isolated from a woman aged 18-30 years in good health. Sequencing was done on a sample of memory (CD45RO+) T cells sorted from blood. J is TRBJ2-7 and V is TRBV7-8; 9 bases are shared with TRBD1. The CDR3 spells CASSLMTGGSEQYF. CDR3 nucleotides: TGTGCCAGCAGCTTAATGACAGGGGGGTCCGAGCAGTACTTC.